The entry below describes one T cell receptor beta chain. The sample belongs to a study of blood T cell repertoires in COVID-19. This table comes from immunoSEQ multiplex PCR, and its TCRdb copy is limited to in-frame clones, with some not included. The sample has 45,000 to 75,000 clones; about 91% are singletons. The specimen sequenced was peripheral blood. This clonotype was obtained from a man in his fifties or sixties with acute or convalescent COVID-19.

CDR3 loop: CASRQGKETQYF. For the CDR3, the DNA is TGTGCCAGCCGTCAGGGTAAAGAGACCCAGTACTTC. The chain is built from TRBV28 and TRBJ2-5, with D perhaps matching TRBD1 (5 bases). CDR1 and CDR2 from the germline V gene are MDHEN and SYDVKM. The CDR3 is 12 residues long. V gave up 8 bases and J gave up 3 bases, with 10 bases separating them.